The T cell receptor (beta chain) described here comes from a study of T cells in Graves' hyperthyroidism and ophthalmopathy. Looking at the study overall: Peripheral blood was obtained at initial diagnosis, preceding any treatment.

Overall study results and limits: A 13 V-J model separated ophthalmopathy from stable hyperthyroidism.

The source material, RNA transcripts, was used to amplify TCR beta CDR3 regions. HTBI primers were used for first-round RT-PCR of the TCR CDR3. TCRdb independently ran MiXCR on the multiplex PCR reads; one entry per CDR3 protein. The data hold about 560,000 distinct CDR3 sequences, with about a sixth observed a single time. The table lists this clonotype with many counts. Its antigen is not identified. Newly diagnosed patients aged 18 to 65 had hyperthyroidism of under 2 months' duration. Uncontrolled infections, other autoimmune diseases, pregnancy or lactation led to exclusion of patients. Sequencing was done on a sample of blood. The source of this sequence is a woman between 18 and 29 years old with Graves' hyperthyroidism.

As DNA, the CDR3 is TGTGCCAGCAGCACACAGCCCAATCTGAACACTGAAGCTTTCTTT. Translated: CASSTQPNLNTEAFF. The V gene is TRBV11-2, the J gene TRBJ1-1; no reliable D call. Germline V gene sequence: CDR1 SGHAT, CDR2 FQNNGV. The CDR3 has 15 residues. Trimming pared 5 bases from V and 0 bases from J, leaving 13 bases between.